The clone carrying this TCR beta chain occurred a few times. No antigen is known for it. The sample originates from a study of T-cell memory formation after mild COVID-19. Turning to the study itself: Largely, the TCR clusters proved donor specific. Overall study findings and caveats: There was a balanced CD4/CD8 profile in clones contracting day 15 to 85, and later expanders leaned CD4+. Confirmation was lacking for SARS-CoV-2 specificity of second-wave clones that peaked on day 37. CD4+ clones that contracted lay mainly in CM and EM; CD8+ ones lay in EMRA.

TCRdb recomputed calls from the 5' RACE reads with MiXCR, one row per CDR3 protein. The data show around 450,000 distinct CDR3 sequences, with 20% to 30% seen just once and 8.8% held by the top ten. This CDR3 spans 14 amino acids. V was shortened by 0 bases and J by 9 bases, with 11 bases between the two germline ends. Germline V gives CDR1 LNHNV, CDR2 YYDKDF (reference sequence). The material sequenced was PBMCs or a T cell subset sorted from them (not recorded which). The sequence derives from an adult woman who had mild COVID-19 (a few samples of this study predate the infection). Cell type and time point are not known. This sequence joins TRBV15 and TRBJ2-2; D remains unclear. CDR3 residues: CATSRDLPRRELFF. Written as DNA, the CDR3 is TGTGCCACCAGCAGAGATCTCCCCCGAAGGGAGCTGTTTTTT.